This entry is about one T cell receptor beta chain. Its antigen is unidentified. The source of the sample is a study of T cells after yellow fever vaccination. Notes on the study in general: Primary-vaccination clones mostly resurfaced post-booster (around 95% CD4, roughly 90% CD8). Abundant contaminating clonotypes from the bulk population could appear in FACS-sorted repertoires.

TCR cDNA, made by 5'RACE template switching, carried an added universal primer site and UMIs. TCRdb analysed the 5' RACE reads with MiXCR anew, one entry per CDR3 protein. Among 450,000 to 550,000 distinct CDR3 sequences listed, around a fifth were seen once. The germline V and J ends were trimmed by 3 bases and 0 bases, with 11 bases remaining between them. The CDR3 covers 15 residues. Germline assignment: CDR1 MNHEY and CDR2 SVGAGI. This TCR was recovered from a man younger than 35 who received the YFV17D yellow fever vaccine. The chain couples TRBV6-5 to TRBJ1-1, with D unresolved. Specimen: PBMCs, collected approximately 22 days after the first yellow fever vaccination. DNA of the CDR3: TGTGCCAGCAGTTATTCACCAGCGATGAACACTGAAGCTTTCTTT. This sequence encodes CASSYSPAMNTEAFF.